The next 6 T cell receptor beta chains were all read from a single sample in a study of T cells in Graves' hyperthyroidism and ophthalmopathy. TCR beta CDR3 regions were amplified from RNA transcripts. With the HTBI primer set, the TCR CDR3 went through a first round of RT-PCR. TCRdb reprocessed the multiplex PCR reads with MiXCR, giving one entry per CDR3 protein. This table has about 420,000 distinct CDR3 sequences, about a sixth appearing once. The specimen was blood. The receptors stem from a woman between 18 and 29 years old with Graves' hyperthyroidism.

In this sample, this clonotype turned up many times. The chain carries TRBV20-1 and TRBJ1-1; D is unclear. Trimming left V 6 bases short and J 1 base short, with 9 bases between. Germline loops: CDR1 DFQATT, CDR2 SNEGSKA (reference sequence). The CDR3 runs 12 residues. The CDR3 DNA reads TGCAGTGCCCTAAAGCAGAACACTGAAGCTTTCTTT. This sequence encodes CSALKQNTEAFF.

This clonotype appeared many times. The chain couples TRBV27 to TRBJ2-2; possible D gene TRBD2, 6 bases. Per germline, CDR1 MNHEY and CDR2 SMNVEV (reference sequence). V was shortened by 2 bases and J by 7 bases, with 8 bases between the two germline ends. This CDR3 is 13 amino acids long. The DNA of the CDR3 is TGTGCCAGCAGTTTAGGAGGGATCGGGGAGCTGTTTTTT. It encodes CASSLGGIGELFF.

J is TRBJ2-7 and V is TRBV27; TRBD1 might be the D (7 bases). The CDR3 is 16 residues long. V was shortened by 5 bases and J by 6 bases, with 23 bases between the two germline ends. The germline V gene encodes CDR1 MNHEY and CDR2 SMNVEV (reference sequence). CDR3 loop: CASSGGTELPLSEQYF. CDR3 nucleotide sequence: TGTGCCAGCAGTGGGGGGACAGAACTCCCCTTGAGCGAGCAGTACTTC.

There are many counts of this clonotype. The CDR3 DNA is TGCAGTGCTAGGCCCGGGCCCGCTAGGGAAGCTTTCTTT. Amino acid sequence: CSARPGPAREAFF. V and J are TRBV20-1 and TRBJ1-1; D gene ambiguous. Germline V CDR1 and CDR2: DFQATT, SNEGSKA (reference sequence). The length of the CDR3 is 13 residues. V gave up 3 bases and J gave up 8 bases, with 16 bases separating them.

This clonotype was seen ten or more times. The chain has TRBV20-1 and TRBJ2-1; 10 bases map to TRBD2. J was trimmed by 3 bases and V by 5 bases; bases with no gene match: 4. The CDR3 totals 14 residues. Germline loops: CDR1 DFQATT, CDR2 SNEGSKA (reference sequence). The CDR3 nucleotides read TGCAGTGCTTATAGCGGGGGGTTCTACAATGAGCAGTTCTTC. Its translation: CSAYSGGFYNEQFF.

A few counts support this clonotype. The chain combines TRBV7-3 with TRBJ2-1, with 12 bases lining up with TRBD2. Germline V gives CDR1 SGHTA, CDR2 FQGTGA. The CDR3 runs to 16 residues. The V segment lost 5 bases and the J segment 5 bases; nucleotides outside the gene matches: 7. CDR3 bases: TGTGCCAGCAGCCCTGTGGGACTAGCGGGCAACAATGAGCAGTTCTTC. Residues: CASSPVGLAGNNEQFF. Together with reference TRBV7-3 and TRBJ2-1, the CDR3 gives the full variable domain: GAGVSQTPSNKVTEKGKYVELRCDPISGHTALYWYRQSLGQGPEFLIYFQGTGAADDSGLPNDRFFAVRPEGSVSTLKIQRTERGDSAVYLCASSPVGLAGNNEQFFGPGTRLTVL.